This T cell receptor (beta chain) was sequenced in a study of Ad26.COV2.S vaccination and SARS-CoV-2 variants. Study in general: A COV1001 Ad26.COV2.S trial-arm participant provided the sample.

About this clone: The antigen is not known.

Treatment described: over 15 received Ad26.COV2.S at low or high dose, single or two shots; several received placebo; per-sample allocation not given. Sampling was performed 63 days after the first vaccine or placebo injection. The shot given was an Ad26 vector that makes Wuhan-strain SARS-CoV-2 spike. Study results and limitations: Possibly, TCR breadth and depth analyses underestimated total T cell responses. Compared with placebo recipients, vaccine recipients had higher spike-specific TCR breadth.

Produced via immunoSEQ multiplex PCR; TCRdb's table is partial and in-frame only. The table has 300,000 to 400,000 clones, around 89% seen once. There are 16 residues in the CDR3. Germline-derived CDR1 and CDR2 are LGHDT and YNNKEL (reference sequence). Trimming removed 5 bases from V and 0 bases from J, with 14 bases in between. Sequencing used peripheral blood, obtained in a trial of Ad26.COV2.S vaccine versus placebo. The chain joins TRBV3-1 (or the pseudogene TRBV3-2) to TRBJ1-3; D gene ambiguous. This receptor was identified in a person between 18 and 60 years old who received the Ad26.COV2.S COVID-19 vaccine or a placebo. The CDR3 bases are TGTGCCAGCAGCTGGGGAGTCTCTCCCTCTGGAAACACCATATATTTT. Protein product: CASSWGVSPSGNTIYF.